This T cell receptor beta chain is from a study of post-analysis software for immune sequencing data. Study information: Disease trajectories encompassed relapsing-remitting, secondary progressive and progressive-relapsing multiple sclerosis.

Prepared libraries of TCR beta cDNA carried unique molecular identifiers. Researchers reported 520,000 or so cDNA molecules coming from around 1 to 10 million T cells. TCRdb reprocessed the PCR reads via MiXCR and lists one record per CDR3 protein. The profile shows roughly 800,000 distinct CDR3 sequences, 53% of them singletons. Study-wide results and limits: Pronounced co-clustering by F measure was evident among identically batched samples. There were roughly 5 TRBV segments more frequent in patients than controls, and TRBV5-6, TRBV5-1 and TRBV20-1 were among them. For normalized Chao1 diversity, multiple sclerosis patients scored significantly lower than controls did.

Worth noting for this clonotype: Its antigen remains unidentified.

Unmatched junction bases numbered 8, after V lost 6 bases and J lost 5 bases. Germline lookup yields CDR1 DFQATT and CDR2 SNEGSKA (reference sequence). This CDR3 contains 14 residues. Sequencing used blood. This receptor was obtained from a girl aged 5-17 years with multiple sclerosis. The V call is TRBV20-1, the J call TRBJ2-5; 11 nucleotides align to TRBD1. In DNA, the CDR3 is TGCAGTGCCATGGACAGGGGGCTTGGGGAGACCCAGTACTTC. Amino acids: CSAMDRGLGETQYF.